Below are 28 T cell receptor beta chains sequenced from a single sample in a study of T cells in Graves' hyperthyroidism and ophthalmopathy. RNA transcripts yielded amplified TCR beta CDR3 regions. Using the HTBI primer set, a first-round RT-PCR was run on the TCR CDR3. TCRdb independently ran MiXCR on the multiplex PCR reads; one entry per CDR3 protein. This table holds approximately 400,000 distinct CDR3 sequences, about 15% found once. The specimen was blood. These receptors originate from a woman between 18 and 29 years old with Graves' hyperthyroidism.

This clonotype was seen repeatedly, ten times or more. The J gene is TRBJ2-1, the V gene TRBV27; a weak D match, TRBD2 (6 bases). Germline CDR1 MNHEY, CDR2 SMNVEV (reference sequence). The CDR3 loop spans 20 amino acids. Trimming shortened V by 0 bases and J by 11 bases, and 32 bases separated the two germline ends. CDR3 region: CASSLSRWDSLVNPTLKQFF. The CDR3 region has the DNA TGTGCCAGCAGTTTATCGAGGTGGGACTCCTTGGTAAATCCGACACTCAAGCAGTTCTTC.

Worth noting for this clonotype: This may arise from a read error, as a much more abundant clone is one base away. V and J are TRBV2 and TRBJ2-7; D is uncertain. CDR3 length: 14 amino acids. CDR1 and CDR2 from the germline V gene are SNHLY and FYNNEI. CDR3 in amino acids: CTSSEARAAGEQYF. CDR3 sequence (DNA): TGTACCAGCAGTGAAGCCCGTGCGGCTGGCGAGCAGTACTTC.

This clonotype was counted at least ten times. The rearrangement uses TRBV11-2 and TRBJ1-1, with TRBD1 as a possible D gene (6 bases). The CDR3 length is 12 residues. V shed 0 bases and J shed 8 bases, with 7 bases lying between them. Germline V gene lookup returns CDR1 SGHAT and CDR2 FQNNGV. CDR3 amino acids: CASSLEGGEAFF. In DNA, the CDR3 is TGTGCCAGCAGCTTAGAAGGGGGAGAAGCTTTCTTT.

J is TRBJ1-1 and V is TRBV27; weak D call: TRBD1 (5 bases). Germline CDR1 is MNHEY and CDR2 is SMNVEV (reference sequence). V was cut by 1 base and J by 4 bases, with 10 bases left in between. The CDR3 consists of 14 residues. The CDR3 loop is CASSLFPGGTEAFF. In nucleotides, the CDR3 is TGTGCCAGCAGTTTATTTCCGGGGGGCACTGAAGCTTTCTTT.

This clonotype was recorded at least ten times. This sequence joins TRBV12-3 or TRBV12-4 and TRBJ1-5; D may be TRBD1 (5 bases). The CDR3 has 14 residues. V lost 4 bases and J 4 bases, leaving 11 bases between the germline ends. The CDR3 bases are TGTGCCAGCAGTTCCTGGGGCAGGAATCAGCCCCAGCATTTT. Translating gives CASSSWGRNQPQHF.

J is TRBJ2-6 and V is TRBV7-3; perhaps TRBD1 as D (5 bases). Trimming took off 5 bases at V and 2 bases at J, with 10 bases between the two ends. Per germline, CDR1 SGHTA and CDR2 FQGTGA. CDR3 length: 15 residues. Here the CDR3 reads CASSPGQPGANVLTF. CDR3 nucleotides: TGTGCCAGCAGCCCCGGACAACCTGGGGCCAACGTCCTGACTTTC.

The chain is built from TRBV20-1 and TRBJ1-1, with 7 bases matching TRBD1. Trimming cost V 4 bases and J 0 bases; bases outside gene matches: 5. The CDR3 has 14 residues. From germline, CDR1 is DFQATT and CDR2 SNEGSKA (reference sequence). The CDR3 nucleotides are TGCAGTGCTACTTTACAGGGGTTGAACACTGAAGCTTTCTTT. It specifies CSATLQGLNTEAFF.

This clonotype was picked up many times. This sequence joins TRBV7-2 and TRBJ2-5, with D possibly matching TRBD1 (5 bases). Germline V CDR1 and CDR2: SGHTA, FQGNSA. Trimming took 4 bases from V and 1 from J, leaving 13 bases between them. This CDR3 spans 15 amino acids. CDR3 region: CASSSWGLTQETQYF. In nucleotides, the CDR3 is TGTGCCAGCAGCTCATGGGGCTTAACCCAAGAGACCCAGTACTTC.

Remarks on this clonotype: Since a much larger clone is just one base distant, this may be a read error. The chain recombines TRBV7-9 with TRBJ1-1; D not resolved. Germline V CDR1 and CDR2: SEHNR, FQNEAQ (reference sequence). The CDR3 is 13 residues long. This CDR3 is CASGLATETEAFF. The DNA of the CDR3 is TGTGCCAGCGGCTTAGCTACGGAAACTGAAGCTTTCTTT.

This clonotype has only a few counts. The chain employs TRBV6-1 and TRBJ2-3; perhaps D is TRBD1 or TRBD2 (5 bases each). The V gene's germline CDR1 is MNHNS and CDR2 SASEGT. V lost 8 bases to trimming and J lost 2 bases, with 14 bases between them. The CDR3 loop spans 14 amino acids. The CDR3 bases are TGTGCCAGCGGGACGGACTTTGCCACAGATACGCAGTATTTT. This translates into CASGTDFATDTQYF.

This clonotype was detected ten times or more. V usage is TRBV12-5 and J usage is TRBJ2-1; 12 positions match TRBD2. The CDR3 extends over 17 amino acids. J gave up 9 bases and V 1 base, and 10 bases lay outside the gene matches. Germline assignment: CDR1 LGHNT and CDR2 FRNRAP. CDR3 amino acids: CASGLAGLAGQATEQFF. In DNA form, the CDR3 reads TGTGCTAGTGGTTTGGCCGGACTAGCGGGGCAGGCTACTGAGCAGTTCTTC. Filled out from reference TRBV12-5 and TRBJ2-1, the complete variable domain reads DARVTQTPRHKVTEMGQEVTMRCQPILGHNTVFWYRQTMMQGLELLAYFRNRAPLDDSGMPKDRFSAEMPDATLATLKIQPSEPRDSAVYFCASGLAGLAGQATEQFFGPGTRLTVL.

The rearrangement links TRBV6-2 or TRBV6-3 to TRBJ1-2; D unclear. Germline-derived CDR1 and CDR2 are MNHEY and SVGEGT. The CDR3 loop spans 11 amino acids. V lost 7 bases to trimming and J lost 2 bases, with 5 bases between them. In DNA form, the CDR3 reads TGTGCCAGCATGGAGAACTATGGCTACACCTTC. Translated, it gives CASMENYGYTF.

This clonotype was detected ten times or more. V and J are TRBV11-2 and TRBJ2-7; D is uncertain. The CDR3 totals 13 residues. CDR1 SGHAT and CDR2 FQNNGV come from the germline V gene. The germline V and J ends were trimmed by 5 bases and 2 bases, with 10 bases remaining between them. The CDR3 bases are TGTGCCAGCAGCCCCGGCGATACCTACGAGCAGTACTTC. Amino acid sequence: CASSPGDTYEQYF.

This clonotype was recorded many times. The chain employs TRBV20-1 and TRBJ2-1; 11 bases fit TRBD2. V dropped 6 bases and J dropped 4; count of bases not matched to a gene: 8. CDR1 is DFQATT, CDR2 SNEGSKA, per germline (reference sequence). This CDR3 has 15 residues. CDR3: CSARLAGLYYNEQFF. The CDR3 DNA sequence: TGCAGTGCCAGACTAGCGGGGCTCTATTACAATGAGCAGTTCTTC.

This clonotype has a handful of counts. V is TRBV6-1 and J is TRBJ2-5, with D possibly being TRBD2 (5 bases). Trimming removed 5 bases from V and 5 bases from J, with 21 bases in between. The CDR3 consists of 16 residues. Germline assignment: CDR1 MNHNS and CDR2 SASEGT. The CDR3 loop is CASSKEFKGIAETQYF. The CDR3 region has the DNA TGTGCCAGCAGTAAAGAATTCAAGGGAATAGCGGAGACCCAGTACTTC.

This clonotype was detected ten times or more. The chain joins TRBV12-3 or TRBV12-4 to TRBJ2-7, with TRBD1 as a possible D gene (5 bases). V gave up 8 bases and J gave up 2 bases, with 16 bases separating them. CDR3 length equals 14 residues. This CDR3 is CASSRGTRTYEQYF. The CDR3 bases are TGTGCCAGCTCAAGGGGTACCAGGACCTACGAGCAGTACTTC.

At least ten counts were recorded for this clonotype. CDR3 in DNA: TGTGCCAGCAGCTCTCGACTGGGCTCCTACAATGAGCAGTTCTTC. Translation: CASSSRLGSYNEQFF. The gene calls are TRBV11-3 and TRBJ2-1; D gene unclear. This CDR3 region has 15 residues. V was cut by 4 bases and J by 0 bases, with 10 bases left in between. CDR1 SGHNT and CDR2 YENEEA come from the germline V gene.

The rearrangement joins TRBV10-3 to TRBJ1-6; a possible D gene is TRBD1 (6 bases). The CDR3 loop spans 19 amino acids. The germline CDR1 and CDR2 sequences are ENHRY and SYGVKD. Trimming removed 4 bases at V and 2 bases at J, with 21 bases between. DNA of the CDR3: TGTGCCATCAGTGGAGGGGGAATCTTTAATGGCACCTATAATTCACCCCTCCACTTT. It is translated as CAISGGGIFNGTYNSPLHF.

CDR3 sequence: CSASFGLASSTDTQYF. CDR3 in DNA: TGCAGTGCTAGCTTCGGACTAGCGTCTAGCACAGATACGCAGTATTTT. The gene calls are TRBV20-1 and TRBJ2-3; 9 bases map to TRBD2. V was clipped by 3 bases and J by 0 bases; unmatched bases: 7. The CDR3 has 16 amino acids. Looked up from germline, CDR1 is DFQATT and CDR2 is SNEGSKA (reference sequence).

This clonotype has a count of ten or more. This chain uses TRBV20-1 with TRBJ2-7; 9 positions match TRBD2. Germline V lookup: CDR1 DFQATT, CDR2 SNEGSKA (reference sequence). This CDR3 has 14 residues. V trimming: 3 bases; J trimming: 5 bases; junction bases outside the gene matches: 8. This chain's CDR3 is CSARVSGGLDEQYF. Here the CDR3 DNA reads TGCAGTGCTAGGGTTAGCGGGGGACTAGACGAGCAGTACTTC.

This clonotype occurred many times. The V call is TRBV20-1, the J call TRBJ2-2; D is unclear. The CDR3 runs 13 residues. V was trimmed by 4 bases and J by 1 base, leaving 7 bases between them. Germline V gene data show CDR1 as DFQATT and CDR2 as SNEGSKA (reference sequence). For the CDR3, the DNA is TGCAGTGCTAAAGGGTTGAACACCGGGGAGCTGTTTTTT. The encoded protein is CSAKGLNTGELFF.

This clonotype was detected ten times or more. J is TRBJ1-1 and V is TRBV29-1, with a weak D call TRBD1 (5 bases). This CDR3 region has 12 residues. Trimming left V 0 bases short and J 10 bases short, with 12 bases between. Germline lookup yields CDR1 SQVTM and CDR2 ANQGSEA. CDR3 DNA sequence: TGCAGCGTTGAAGATCGGGGACTGCCAGCTTTCTTT. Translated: CSVEDRGLPAFF. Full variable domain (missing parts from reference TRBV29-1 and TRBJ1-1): SAVISQKPSRDICQRGTSLTIQCQVDSQVTMMFWYRQQPGQSLTLIATANQGSEATYESGFVIDKFPISRPNLTFSTLTVSNMSPEDSSIYLCSVEDRGLPAFFGQGTRLTVV.

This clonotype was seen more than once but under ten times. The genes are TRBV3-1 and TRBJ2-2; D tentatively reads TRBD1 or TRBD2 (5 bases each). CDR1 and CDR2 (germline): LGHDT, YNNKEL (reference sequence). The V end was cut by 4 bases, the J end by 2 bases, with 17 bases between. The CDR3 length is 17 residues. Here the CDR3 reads CASSPLPSGQNTGELFF. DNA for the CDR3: TGTGCCAGCAGCCCTTTACCTTCGGGGCAAAACACCGGGGAGCTGTTTTTT.

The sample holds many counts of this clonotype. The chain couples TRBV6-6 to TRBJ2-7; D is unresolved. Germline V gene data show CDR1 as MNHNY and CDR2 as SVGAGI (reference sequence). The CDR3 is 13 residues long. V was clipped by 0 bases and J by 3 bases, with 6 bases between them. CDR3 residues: CASSYSDDYEQYF. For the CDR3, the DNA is TGTGCCAGCAGTTACTCGGACGACTACGAGCAGTACTTC.

The CDR3: CSARGGGLGYGYTF. Written as DNA, the CDR3 is TGCAGTGCTAGGGGGGGGGGGCTCGGCTATGGCTACACCTTC. The chain combines TRBV20-1 with TRBJ1-2; a weak D match, TRBD1 (6 bases). Trimming removed 3 bases from V and 4 bases from J, with 15 bases in between. Germline CDR1 DFQATT, CDR2 SNEGSKA (reference sequence). This CDR3 has 14 residues.

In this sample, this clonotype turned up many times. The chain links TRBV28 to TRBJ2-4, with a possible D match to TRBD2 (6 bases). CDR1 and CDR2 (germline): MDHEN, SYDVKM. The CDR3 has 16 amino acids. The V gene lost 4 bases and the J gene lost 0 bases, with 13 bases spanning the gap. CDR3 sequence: CASSWGGRIAKNIQYF. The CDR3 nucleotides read TGTGCCAGCAGTTGGGGAGGTCGAATAGCCAAAAACATTCAGTACTTC.

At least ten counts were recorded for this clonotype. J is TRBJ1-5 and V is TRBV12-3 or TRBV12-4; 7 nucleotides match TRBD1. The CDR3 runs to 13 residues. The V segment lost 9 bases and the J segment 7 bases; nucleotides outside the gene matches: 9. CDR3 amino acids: CASEGQQGQPQHF. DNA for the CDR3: TGTGCCAGTGAGGGACAACAGGGGCAGCCCCAGCATTTT.

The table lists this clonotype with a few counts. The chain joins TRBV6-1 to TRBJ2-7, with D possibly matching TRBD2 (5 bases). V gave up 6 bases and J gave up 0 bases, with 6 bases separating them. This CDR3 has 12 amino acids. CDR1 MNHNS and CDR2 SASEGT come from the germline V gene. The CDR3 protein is CASRTISYEQYF. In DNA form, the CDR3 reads TGTGCCAGCAGGACTATCTCCTACGAGCAGTACTTC.